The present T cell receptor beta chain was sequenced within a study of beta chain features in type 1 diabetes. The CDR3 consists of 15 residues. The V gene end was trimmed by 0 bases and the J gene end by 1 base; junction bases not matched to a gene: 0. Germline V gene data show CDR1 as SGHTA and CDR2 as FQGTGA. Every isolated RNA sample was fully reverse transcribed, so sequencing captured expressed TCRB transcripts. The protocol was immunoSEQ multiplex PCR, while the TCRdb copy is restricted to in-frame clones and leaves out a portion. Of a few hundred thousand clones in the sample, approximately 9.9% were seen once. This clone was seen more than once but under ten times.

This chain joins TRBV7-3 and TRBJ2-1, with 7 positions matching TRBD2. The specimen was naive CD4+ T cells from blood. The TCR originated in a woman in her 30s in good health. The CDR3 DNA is TGTGCCAGCAGCTTAACGGGGGGGTCCTACAATGAGCAGTTCTTC. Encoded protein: CASSLTGGSYNEQFF.